This TCR beta chain is drawn from a study of OX40 agonist ivuxolimab in advanced cancers. Overall study findings and caveats: Undetermined was the antigen specificity of the expanded peripheral T cells.

V gave up 8 bases and J gave up 7 bases; unmatched junction bases: 8. Looked up from germline, CDR1 is MNHEY and CDR2 is SVGAGI. CDR3 size: 12 residues. As to this clone: The target antigen is unknown.

Profiling relied on immunoSEQ multiplex PCR, and the TCRdb table lists in-frame clones only, not all of them. The sample consists of about 72,000 clones, around 88% of them appearing once. This chain connects TRBV6-5 to TRBJ2-7, with TRBD1 matching 7 bases. The material was CD4+ or CD8+ T cells sorted from blood, obtained in a trial of the OX40 agonist ivuxolimab. The TCR comes from an adult with an advanced solid tumor such as melanoma, head and neck, liver or kidney cancer. For the CDR3, the DNA is TGTGCCAGCCGACAGGGACCTAGGGAGCAGTACTTC. This gives the protein CASRQGPREQYF.